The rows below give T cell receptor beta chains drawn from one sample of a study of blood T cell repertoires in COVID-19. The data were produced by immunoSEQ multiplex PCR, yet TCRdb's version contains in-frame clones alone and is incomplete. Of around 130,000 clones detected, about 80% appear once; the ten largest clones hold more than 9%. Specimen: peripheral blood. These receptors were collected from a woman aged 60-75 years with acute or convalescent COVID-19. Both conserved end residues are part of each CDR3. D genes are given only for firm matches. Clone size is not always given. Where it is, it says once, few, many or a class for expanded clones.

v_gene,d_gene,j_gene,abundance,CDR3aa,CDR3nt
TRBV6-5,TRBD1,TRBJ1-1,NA,CASQGAITEAFF,TGTGCCAGCCAGGGGGCTATCACTGAAGCTTTCTTT
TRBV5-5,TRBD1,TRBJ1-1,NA,CASSLVRGQGLGTEAFF,TGTGCCAGCAGCCTTGTCCGGGGACAGGGGTTGGGCACTGAAGCTTTCTTT
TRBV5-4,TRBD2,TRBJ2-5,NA,CASSFPVLAGGHAAQYF,TGTGCCAGCAGCTTCCCGGTGCTAGCGGGGGGCCATGCGGCCCAGTACTTC
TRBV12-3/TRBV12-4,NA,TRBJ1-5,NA,CASSLAVRQPQHF,TGTGCCAGCAGTTTAGCCGTGAGACAGCCCCAGCATTTT
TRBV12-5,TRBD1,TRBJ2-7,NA,CASGLVLGQGETYEQYF,TGTGCTAGTGGTTTGGTACTCGGACAGGGCGAGACCTACGAGCAGTACTTC
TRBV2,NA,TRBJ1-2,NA,CATGRGGDDGYTF,TGTGCCACCGGAAGGGGGGGTGACGATGGCTACACCTTC
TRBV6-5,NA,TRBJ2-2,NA,CASSYSQGGELFF,TGTGCCAGCAGTTACTCTCAGGGCGGGGAGCTGTTTTTT
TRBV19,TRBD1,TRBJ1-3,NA,CASSTKGTGSPFSGNTIYF,TGTGCCAGTAGTACGAAGGGGACAGGAAGTCCTTTCTCTGGAAACACCATATATTTT
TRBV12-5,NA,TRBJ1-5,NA,CASGSDRLVEPQHF,TGTGCTAGTGGTTCAGACAGGTTGGTCGAGCCCCAGCATTTT
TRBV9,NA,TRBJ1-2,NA,CASSVDSTGHNYGYTF,TGTGCCAGCAGCGTAGATTCTACTGGACATAACTATGGCTACACCTTC
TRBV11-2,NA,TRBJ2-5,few,CASSLGTVQETQYF,TGTGCCAGCAGCTTAGGTACAGTCCAAGAGACCCAGTACTTC
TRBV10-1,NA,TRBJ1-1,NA,CASSESLRLSKAFF,TGCGCCAGCAGTGAGTCGTTAAGACTCTCGAAGGCTTTCTTT
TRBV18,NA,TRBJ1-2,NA,CASSPKRDNYGYTF,TGTGCCAGCTCACCAAAGAGGGATAACTATGGCTACACCTTC
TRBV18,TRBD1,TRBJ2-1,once,CASLEGATNEQFF,TGTGCCAGCTTAGAGGGGGCCACTAATGAGCAGTTCTTC
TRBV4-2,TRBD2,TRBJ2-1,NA,CASSQEPPLAGGLNEQFF,TGTGCCAGCAGCCAAGAACCCCCCCTAGCGGGGGGGCTCAATGAGCAGTTCTTC
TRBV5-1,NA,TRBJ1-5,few,CASSLEGGQPQHF,TGCGCCAGCAGCTTAGAGGGCGGCCAGCCCCAGCATTTT